This is a list of T cell receptor beta chains from one sample in a study of CD8 T cells in ankylosing spondylitis. TCRdb processed the 5' RACE reads anew with MiXCR; each CDR3 protein has one entry. The top ten hold less than 9% of the sample, which has around 280,000 distinct CDR3 sequences, 20% seen once. The sequenced sample was blood, either unsorted or a sorted T cell fraction (not recorded which). The receptors were gathered from a male donor with ankylosing spondylitis or in good health (not recorded which). CDR3s include the opening cysteine and the closing phenylalanine or tryptophan. D genes are given only for firm matches. The listing skips clone size in some rows; elsewhere it reads once, few, many or a size class.

v_gene	abundance	d_gene	j_gene	CDR3aa	CDR3nt
TRBV4-2	-	-	TRBJ1-3	CASSQDRALSGNTIYF	TGTGCCAGCAGCCAAGATCGGGCGTTATCTGGAAACACCATATATTTT
TRBV9	-	TRBD2	TRBJ2-2	CASSLKTSGSDTGELFF	TGTGCCAGCAGCCTAAAAACTAGCGGGAGCGACACCGGGGAGCTGTTTTTT
TRBV12-3/TRBV12-4	few	-	TRBJ1-5	CASTLGSSQPQHF	TGTGCCAGCACACTGGGGTCTTCGCAGCCCCAGCATTTT
TRBV5-1	many	TRBD2	TRBJ2-1	CASSLSGRSDEQFF	TGCGCCAGCAGCCTTAGCGGGAGGAGCGATGAGCAGTTCTTC
TRBV10-3	-	-	TRBJ2-1	CAIRDDKAQYNEQFF	TGTGCCATCAGGGATGACAAGGCTCAATACAATGAGCAGTTCTTC
TRBV3-1	-	TRBD2	TRBJ2-1	CASSQESSGSSYNEQFF	TGTGCCAGCAGCCAGGAATCTAGCGGGAGCTCCTACAATGAGCAGTTCTTC
TRBV15	few	-	TRBJ1-2	CATSRDRAGAGYTF	TGTGCCACCAGCAGAGATCGGGCAGGGGCTGGCTACACCTTC
TRBV10-3	-	TRBD1	TRBJ1-1	CAIRGDRGGNTEAFF	TGTGCCATCAGAGGGGACAGGGGAGGCAACACTGAAGCTTTCTTT
TRBV7-8	-	-	TRBJ2-6	CASSLQGVLGANVLTF	TGTGCCAGCAGCTTACAGGGAGTCCTTGGGGCCAACGTCCTGACTTTC
TRBV6-1	few	-	TRBJ1-6	CASSTNPTVSPLHF	TGTGCCAGCAGTACAAACCCGACGGTTTCACCCCTCCACTTT
TRBV27	-	-	TRBJ2-5	CASSYDPLGPPETQYF	TGTGCCAGCAGCTATGATCCCCTAGGTCCTCCAGAGACCCAGTACTTC
TRBV4-1	few	-	TRBJ1-6	CASSQDVQGPNSPLHF	TGCGCCAGCAGCCAAGATGTCCAGGGTCCTAATTCACCCCTCCACTTT
TRBV24-1	-	-	TRBJ2-2	CATSEGAFSTGELFF	TGTGCCACCAGTGAGGGGGCCTTTAGCACCGGGGAGCTGTTTTTT
TRBV12-5	few	-	TRBJ2-3	CASGLVLGAGRLGVSQYF	TGTGCTAGTGGTTTGGTACTCGGTGCAGGGAGGCTGGGCGTATCGCAGTATTTT
TRBV5-6	few	-	TRBJ1-1	CASSRTGRDEAFF	TGTGCCAGCAGCCGTACAGGCCGCGATGAAGCTTTCTTT
TRBV15	few	-	TRBJ1-2	CATSRGSLSGGYTF	TGTGCCACCAGCAGAGGATCCCTCTCAGGTGGCTACACCTTC
TRBV6-5	-	-	TRBJ1-1	CASSYSQVNTEAFF	TGTGCCAGCAGTTACTCTCAGGTGAACACTGAAGCTTTCTTT
TRBV12-3/TRBV12-4	-	TRBD1	TRBJ1-2	CASSMTGGGYGYTF	TGTGCCAGCAGTATGACAGGGGGAGGGTATGGCTACACCTTC
TRBV7-9	-	-	TRBJ1-2	CASSLGQISYGYTF	TGTGCCAGCAGCTTAGGACAGATTTCCTATGGCTACACCTTC
TRBV15	-	-	TRBJ1-4	CATSRGFEKLFF	TGTGCCACCAGCAGAGGGTTTGAAAAACTGTTTTTT
TRBV10-2	few	TRBD2	TRBJ2-2	CASGLAGGPGTFGELFF	TGCGCCAGCGGACTAGCGGGAGGGCCCGGAACTTTTGGGGAGCTGTTTTTT
TRBV12-3/TRBV12-4	-	-	TRBJ1-5	CASSRHLNQPQHF	TGTGCCAGCAGTCGACACCTAAATCAGCCCCAGCATTTT
TRBV28	-	TRBD1	TRBJ1-5	CASSLSLGQGNQPQHF	TGTGCCAGCAGTTTATCCCTCGGACAGGGAAATCAGCCCCAGCATTTT
TRBV29-1	-	TRBD1	TRBJ1-1	CSVRGPADTEAFF	TGCAGCGTCAGGGGGCCTGCTGACACTGAAGCTTTCTTT
TRBV10-3	few	TRBD2	TRBJ2-2	CAISAAGTSTTGELFF	TGTGCCATCAGTGCCGCCGGGACTAGTACGACTGGGGAGCTGTTTTTT
TRBV29-1	many	-	TRBJ2-1	CSGGRGNEQFF	TGCAGCGGGGGGCGGGGGAATGAGCAGTTCTTC
TRBV5-1	few	-	TRBJ2-3	CASRGSIGTDTQYF	TGCGCCAGCAGGGGTTCCATCGGCACAGATACGCAGTATTTT
TRBV19	-	TRBD1	TRBJ1-1	CASSSRTGLMVTEAFF	TGTGCCAGTAGTTCCCGGACAGGTTTAATGGTCACTGAAGCTTTCTTT
TRBV7-2	-	TRBD2	TRBJ2-3	CASSLEVSGVTDTQYF	TGTGCCAGCAGCTTAGAGGTTAGCGGGGTCACAGATACGCAGTATTTT
TRBV20-1	few	TRBD2	TRBJ2-5	CSAIPGGGRQETQYF	TGCAGTGCTATCCCGGGCGGGGGACGGCAAGAGACCCAGTACTTC
TRBV5-1	few	-	TRBJ2-2	CASSSRVVGTGELFF	TGCGCCAGCAGCTCGCGGGTAGTGGGCACCGGGGAGCTGTTTTTT
TRBV5-4	many	-	TRBJ2-3	CASSVRRISTDTQYF	TGTGCCAGCAGCGTTCGACGGATTAGCACAGATACGCAGTATTTT
TRBV5-1	-	-	TRBJ2-6	CASYSGSSGANVLTF	TGCGCCAGCTATAGCGGTTCCTCTGGGGCCAACGTCCTGACTTTC
TRBV6-2/TRBV6-3	many	-	TRBJ1-1	CASNTYEYTEAFF	TGTGCCAGCAACACATACGAATACACTGAAGCTTTCTTT
TRBV6-1	-	TRBD1	TRBJ1-5	CASSPPGQGQPQHF	TGTGCCAGCAGTCCCCCGGGACAGGGTCAGCCCCAGCATTTT
TRBV5-1	-	-	TRBJ2-5	CASSLEPRKETQYF	TGCGCCAGCAGCTTGGAACCCAGAAAAGAGACCCAGTACTTC
TRBV28	many	TRBD1	TRBJ2-3	CASSTWHRGRADTQYF	TGTGCCAGCAGTACTTGGCACAGGGGAAGGGCAGATACGCAGTATTTT
TRBV14	-	-	TRBJ1-1	CASSLDYREVNTEAFF	TGTGCCAGCAGCCTCGATTACAGGGAAGTGAACACTGAAGCTTTCTTT
TRBV12-3/TRBV12-4	few	-	TRBJ1-6	CASSGDNSGSPLHF	TGTGCCAGCAGTGGGGACAATTCTGGTTCACCCCTCCACTTT
TRBV20-1	few	TRBD2	TRBJ2-3	CSARDTSGSPDTQYF	TGCAGTGCTAGAGATACTAGCGGGAGCCCAGATACGCAGTATTTT
TRBV5-1	many	-	TRBJ2-1	CASSLGQAYNEQFF	TGCGCCAGCAGCTTGGGGCAGGCGTACAATGAGCAGTTCTTC
TRBV12-3/TRBV12-4	many	TRBD1	TRBJ1-2	CASSPDRGYGYTF	TGTGCCAGCAGCCCTGACAGGGGCTATGGCTACACCTTC
TRBV20-1	few	-	TRBJ2-1	CSAPSRGPNNEQFF	TGCAGTGCTCCATCCAGGGGACCCAACAATGAGCAGTTCTTC
TRBV18	few	-	TRBJ1-1	CASSRSGQNTEAFF	TGTGCCAGCTCACGATCGGGGCAGAACACTGAAGCTTTCTTT
TRBV20-1	few	TRBD2	TRBJ2-3	CSASQMGGGAFGTDTQYF	TGCAGTGCTAGTCAAATGGGCGGGGGGGCCTTCGGCACAGATACGCAGTATTTT
TRBV20-1	few	-	TRBJ1-2	CSARTLGGYGYTF	TGCAGTGCTAGAACCTTGGGGGGCTATGGCTACACCTTC
TRBV29-1	few	-	TRBJ2-5	CSVAQETQYF	TGCAGCGTCGCCCAAGAGACCCAGTACTTC
TRBV29-1	-	-	TRBJ2-1	CSVEDRLRHYNEQFF	TGCAGCGTTGAAGACAGACTCAGACACTACAATGAGCAGTTCTTC
TRBV20-1	many	-	TRBJ1-5	CSARGRGSAGPQHF	TGCAGTGCTAGGGGCAGGGGTTCAGCAGGGCCCCAGCATTTT
TRBV15	many	-	TRBJ1-2	CATSGSTGSYTF	TGTGCCACCAGCGGTTCCACAGGGAGCTACACCTTC
TRBV20-1	-	-	TRBJ1-1	CSARDGYAFEAFF	TGCAGTGCTAGAGATGGATACGCTTTTGAAGCTTTCTTT
TRBV15	-	-	TRBJ1-2	CATSKGYDRDIYGYTF	TGTGCCACCAGCAAAGGGTACGACCGGGACATCTATGGCTACACCTTC
TRBV27	-	TRBD2	TRBJ2-1	CASRTSGRLNEQFF	TGTGCCAGCCGGACTAGCGGGAGGTTAAATGAGCAGTTCTTC
TRBV27	few	-	TRBJ2-3	CASSLRQLGTDTQYF	TGTGCCAGCAGTTTACGACAGCTCGGCACAGATACGCAGTATTTT
TRBV6-8	-	-	TRBJ2-1	CASSWGPNSSSYNEQFF	TGTGCCAGCAGTTGGGGCCCAAATTCGAGCTCCTACAATGAGCAGTTCTTC